The next 23 T cell receptor beta chains were all read from a single sample in a study of CXCR3-negative and CXCR3-positive naive CD8 T cells. For these receptors, no antigen is known. The TRB cDNA libraries were prepared by 5' RACE with UMI labels. No DNA is given; TCRdb re-called the 5' RACE reads and lists each CDR3 protein once. This repertoire includes about 56,000 distinct CDR3 sequences. The study's findings and limits: CXCR3-positive naive cells had TRB CDR3s that were more hydrophobic than CXCR3-negative naive cells had.

The sequenced sample consisted of naive CXCR3+ CD8+ T cells from blood. Regarding subset: CD45RO-CCR7+CD27+CD95- naive CD8+ T cells expressing CXCR3 (TNR3+). These receptors were collected from a human donor in good health. Some clones in this sample may be carry-over from other donors' samples.

The V call is TRBV20-1, the J call TRBJ1-2. CDR1 and CDR2 (germline): DFQATT, SNEGSKA (reference sequence). This CDR3 has 13 residues. CDR3 sequence: CSARDRQSYGYTF.

This sequence joins TRBV29-1 and TRBJ1-5. The CDR3 spans 14 residues. The germline CDR1 and CDR2 sequences are SQVTM and ANQGSEA. The chain's CDR3 is CSVEVGGGDQPQHF.

The gene calls are TRBV4-3 and TRBJ2-1; TCRdb outputs TRBD2, but without DNA this stays unchecked. The CDR3 loop spans 17 amino acids. Germline V gene data show CDR1 as LGHNA and CDR2 as YSLEER. The CDR3 sequence: CASSLYLAASSYNEQFF.

The rearrangement links TRBV5-5 to TRBJ2-3; no DNA is available, so the TRBD1 call from TCRdb remains unchecked. The germline gives CDR1 SGHKS, CDR2 YYEKEE (reference sequence). The CDR3 length is 16 residues. The chain's CDR3 is CASSLYPPGRTDTQYF.

This chain joins TRBV7-9 and TRBJ2-7; TCRdb designates TRBD1, a call that cannot be tested without DNA. The CDR3 is 14 residues long. Germline CDR1 and CDR2: SEHNR and FQNEAQ (reference sequence). The CDR3 sequence: CASSWDRGIYEQYF. Using reference TRBV7-9 and TRBJ2-7 for the parts outside the CDR3, the full variable domain is DTGVSQNPRHKITKRGQNVTFRCDPISEHNRLYWYRQTLGQGPEFLTYFQNEAQLEKSRLLSDRFSAERPKGSFSTLEIQRTEQGDSAMYLCASSWDRGIYEQYFGPGTRLTVT.

The chain carries TRBV4-3 and TRBJ1-2. Germline V gives CDR1 LGHNA, CDR2 YSLEER. There are 14 residues in the CDR3. This chain's CDR3 is CASSGGMQTYGYTF.

The chain carries TRBV12-3 or TRBV12-4 and TRBJ2-1; the TCRdb D gene call, TRBD2, has no DNA to confirm it. The CDR3 has 15 amino acids. The CDR3: CASSPTSGGEGEQFF.

The gene calls are TRBV12-3 or TRBV12-4 and TRBJ1-6; TCRdb reports TRBD1, a call that lacks DNA to check it against. The CDR3 extends over 15 amino acids. The CDR3 is CASSSLGGLNSPLHF.

The chain joins TRBV7-2 to TRBJ2-7. Germline V gene sequence: CDR1 SGHTA, CDR2 FQGNSA. The CDR3 runs 13 residues. The CDR3 sequence is CASSSPRGIEQYF.

The chain employs TRBV28 and TRBJ2-1; lacking DNA, the TRBD2 call made by TCRdb goes unchecked. The CDR3 consists of 16 residues. Germline values: CDR1 MDHEN, CDR2 SYDVKM. The CDR3 loop reads CASSLTTSGVYNEQFF. The whole variable domain, remainder taken from reference TRBV28 and TRBJ2-1, is DVKVTQSSRYLVKRTGEKVFLECVQDMDHENMFWYRQDPGLGLRLIYFSYDVKMKEKGDIPEGYSVSREKKERFSLILESASTNQTSMYLCASSLTTSGVYNEQFFGPGTRLTVL.

The V and J genes are TRBV15 and TRBJ2-1; the D call of TRBD2 rests on TCRdb alone, since no DNA is present to check it. The CDR3 extends over 20 amino acids. Germline CDR1 and CDR2: LNHNV and YYDKDF (reference sequence). The CDR3 loop reads CATSRAPGLAETSSYNEQFF.

V is TRBV28 and J is TRBJ1-5. CDR1 and CDR2 from the germline V gene are MDHEN and SYDVKM. This CDR3 has 14 amino acids. CDR3 residues: CASSFVDGDQPQHF.

The J gene is TRBJ2-5, the V gene TRBV27; TCRdb proposes TRBD1, but this gene call is untestable without DNA. The CDR3 length is 15 residues. Germline-derived CDR1 and CDR2 are MNHEY and SMNVEV (reference sequence). The CDR3 region is CASSLAGTLQETQYF.

The chain couples TRBV20-1 to TRBJ2-5; as DNA is missing, the TRBD1 call by TCRdb cannot be tested. Germline CDR1 and CDR2: DFQATT and SNEGSKA (reference sequence). The CDR3 is made up of 16 amino acids. The CDR3: CSARTGQGGTWETQYF.

The chain links TRBV4-2 to TRBJ1-1; TCRdb proposes TRBD1, but this gene call is untestable without DNA. CDR1 and CDR2 from the germline V gene are LGHNA and YNFKEQ. The CDR3 length is 15 residues. The CDR3 here is CASSPPQGWNTEAFF.

The chain recombines TRBV15 with TRBJ2-7; TCRdb's D gene call, TRBD1, goes unchecked for lack of DNA. This CDR3 has 15 amino acids. Germline V gives CDR1 LNHNV, CDR2 YYDKDF (reference sequence). CDR3 loop: CATSDGPPSSYEQYF.

The V and J genes are TRBV5-6 and TRBJ2-2. The CDR3 contains 12 residues. Per the germline V gene, CDR1 is SGHDT and CDR2 is YYEEEE. CDR3 sequence reads: CASSWDTGELFF.

V gene TRBV4-1 combines with J gene TRBJ1-5; TCRdb's D gene call, TRBD1, goes unchecked for lack of DNA. CDR1 and CDR2 from the germline V gene are MGHRA and YSYEKL. This CDR3 contains 13 residues. The CDR3 sequence: CASSEVGVQPQHF.

This chain uses TRBV5-1 with TRBJ1-1. Looked up from germline, CDR1 is SGHRS and CDR2 is YFSETQ. This CDR3 is built from 15 residues. The CDR3 reads CASNLAEGLGTEAFF.

The chain is built from TRBV28 and TRBJ2-2; with no DNA, the TCRdb D assignment of TRBD1 cannot be verified. The V gene's germline CDR1 is MDHEN and CDR2 SYDVKM. The CDR3 is 15 amino acids. Here the CDR3 reads CASSLLGGNTGELFF.

The rearrangement uses TRBV19 and TRBJ2-7; with no DNA, the TCRdb D assignment of TRBD2 cannot be verified. Germline CDR1 LNHDA, CDR2 SQIVND (reference sequence). There are 16 residues in the CDR3. CDR3 amino acids: CASSNPPGRGSYEQYF.

The genes are TRBV5-6 and TRBJ2-3; the TCRdb call, TRBD2, lacks DNA for checking. The CDR3 is 15 residues long. CDR1 and CDR2 (germline): SGHDT, YYEEEE. The CDR3 spells CASSLLAGGPDTQYF.

CDR3 protein: CASSAGTGNDYGYTF. The chain is built from TRBV7-2 and TRBJ1-2; TCRdb's D call, TRBD1, is unchecked because there is no DNA. This CDR3 region has 15 residues. Germline V gene lookup returns CDR1 SGHTA and CDR2 FQGNSA.